Listed here are 13 T cell receptor beta chains from one sample, sequenced in a study of CD4 and CD8 cells across lung adenocarcinoma regions. MiXCR was run by TCRdb on the PCR reads, yielding one entry per CDR3 protein. This table has around 27,000 distinct CDR3 sequences, around half appearing once. Sequencing was performed on CD8+ T cells from the center of a lung tumor. Receptors originate from a male donor with lung adenocarcinoma. The CD4 and CD8 labels of this study may be unreliable.

V is TRBV14 and J is TRBJ2-6; the D is unclear. CDR3 size: 14 residues. The germline CDR1 and CDR2 sequences are SGHDN and FVKESK. V was clipped by 4 bases and J by 0 bases, with 4 bases between them. The CDR3 DNA is TGTGCCAGCAGCCGAAACTCTGGGGCCAACGTCCTGACTTTC. Its translation is CASSRNSGANVLTF.

This clonotype counts as medium-sized (0.01 to 0.1%). An end of the junction differs from the germline gene, which may be a read error. V usage is TRBV10-3 and J usage is TRBJ2-2; D may be TRBD1 (5 bases). CDR1 and CDR2 from the germline V gene are ENHRY and SYGVKD. This CDR3 spans 12 amino acids. This CDR3 reads CAISGNAGELFF. Written as DNA, the CDR3 is TGTGCCATATCAGGGAACGCCGGGGAGCTGTTTTTT.

Comments on this clonotype: This may be a read error: a much more frequent sequence differs by one nucleotide. This chain connects TRBV6-5 to TRBJ2-1; 10 positions match TRBD2. This CDR3 contains 15 residues. The J segment lost 13 bases and the V segment lost 2 bases, leaving 11 bases of the junction unmatched. The germline V gene encodes CDR1 MNHEY and CDR2 SVGAGI. The CDR3 reads CASSYKREGLETQFF. The CDR3, as DNA: TGTGCCAGCAGTTACAAGCGGGAGGGCCTGGAGACCCAGTTCTTC.

In its sample, this clonotype is medium-sized. The chain has TRBV27 and TRBJ2-1; D perhaps matches TRBD1 (5 bases). This CDR3 has 17 residues. The germline V gene has CDR1 MNHEY and CDR2 SMNVEV (reference sequence). V was shortened by 0 bases and J by 2 bases, with 14 bases between the two germline ends. The DNA for the CDR3 is TGTGCCAGCAGTTTATCGAGCAGGGTGGGGACCTACAATGAGCAGTTCTTC. It encodes CASSLSSRVGTYNEQFF.

This clonotype is a singleton in its sample. V and J are TRBV4-2 and TRBJ2-1; TRBD2 matches 11 bases. The CDR3 runs 15 residues. With 0 bases clipped from V and 12 bases from J, the junction kept 7 bases outside the gene matches. The germline V gene encodes CDR1 LGHNA and CDR2 YNFKEQ. The CDR3 nucleotides are TGTGCCAGCAGCCAAGATGGGACTAGCGGCCTAGGGCAGTTCTTC. Its translation is CASSQDGTSGLGQFF.

In its sample, this clonotype was seen many times. CDR3 in DNA: TGTGCCAGCAGTTGGACTAGCGGGAACGGGGGCACAGATACGCAGTATTTT. Its translation: CASSWTSGNGGTDTQYF. The chain is built from TRBV6-5 and TRBJ2-3; the match to TRBD2 covers 12 bases. CDR1 and CDR2 (germline): MNHEY, SVGAGI. The V and J ends lost 4 bases and 1 base, in that order; junction bases with no gene match: 6. This CDR3 has 17 amino acids.

This clonotype has a handful of counts. V usage is TRBV6-1 and J usage is TRBJ2-4; tentatively, D is TRBD1 or TRBD2 (5 bases each). The better agreement between TRBJ2-3 and the DNA end casts doubt on the J call. CDR1 is MNHNS and CDR2 is SASEGT in the germline V gene. The length of the CDR3 is 16 residues. CDR3: CASSETGLRAKNTQYF. The CDR3 nucleotides are TGTGCCAGCAGTGAAACGGGGCTGAGGGCCAAAAATACGCAGTATTTT.

A note on this clonotype: A read error is possible here, since a much larger clone lies one base away. The chain is built from TRBV11-3 and TRBJ2-5, with 7 bases lining up with TRBD1. TRBJ2-7 matches the DNA end more closely, so the J call is doubtful. Germline V gives CDR1 SGHNT, CDR2 YENEEA. The CDR3 length is 16 residues. DNA for the CDR3: TGTGTCAGCAGCTTAGATCCAGGGACAGTCTCCTACGAGCAGTACTTC. Translation: CVSSLDPGTVSYEQYF.

The V gene is TRBV6-1, the J gene TRBJ2-1, with D maybe TRBD2 (6 bases). The CDR3 has 16 amino acids. The V and J ends lost 1 base and 4 bases respectively, with 14 bases between them. CDR1 MNHNS and CDR2 SASEGT come from the germline V gene. This CDR3 reads CASSEEWGGKYNEQFF. The CDR3 DNA follows: TGTGCCAGCAGTGAAGAATGGGGAGGCAAGTACAATGAGCAGTTCTTC.

The rearrangement joins TRBV14 to TRBJ1-2; TRBD1 matches at 10 bases. The ends lost 0 bases at V and 8 bases at J; junction bases unmatched: 6. This CDR3 comprises 15 residues. Germline values: CDR1 SGHDN, CDR2 FVKESK. CDR3 sequence (DNA): TGTGCCAGCAGCCAAGATTTGTGGGACAGGGGCGGCTACACCTTC. It encodes CASSQDLWDRGGYTF.

The chain recombines TRBV6-1 with TRBJ2-1; D might be TRBD1 or TRBD2, each matching 7 bases. The DNA end is more similar to TRBJ2-7, so the J call may be wrong. CDR1 is MNHNS and CDR2 is SASEGT in the germline V gene. The CDR3 spans 16 residues. CDR3 in DNA: TGTGCCAGCAGTGAACCAGGGGGGGGTCGATCCTACGAGCAGTACTTC. Amino acids: CASSEPGGGRSYEQYF.

Turning to this clonotype: The limits of the CDR3 on the DNA are not certain, so only TCRdb's listed CDR3 is given. The gene calls are TRBV6-1 and TRBJ2-6. Both ends counted, the CDR3 spans 15 residues. Germline V lookup: CDR1 MNHNS, CDR2 SASEGT. CDR3 sequence reads: CASGGVAPGSYVLYF.

Concerning this clonotype itself: At one of its ends the junction is not consistent with the germline gene, which may arise from a read error. The chain has TRBV6-1 and TRBJ2-5, with TRBD2 matching 8 bases. Germline V gives CDR1 MNHNS, CDR2 SASEGT. This CDR3 contains 17 residues. CDR3 in DNA: TGTGCCAGCAGTAAGGGACTAGGGGGTTCTGGCACAGAGACGCAGTATTTC. It is translated as CASSKGLGGSGTETQYF.